Many counts were recorded for the clone carrying this T cell receptor beta chain. Its target is not known. Investigators amplified TCR beta CDR3 regions from RNA transcripts. RT-PCR in the first round used HTBI primers; a second-round multiplex PCR followed. TCRdb reanalysed the multiplex PCR reads using MiXCR and keeps one entry per CDR3 protein. The sample records almost 750,000 distinct CDR3 sequences, roughly 40% being singletons. Each donor who had ophthalmopathy showed moderate-to-severe activity, a CAS of ≥3, a NOSPECS of ≥4, and a duration under 3 months. This specimen comes from a study of Graves' ophthalmopathy and Graves' hyperthyroidism. Turning to the study itself: Peripheral blood (taken before any treatment) was collected at initial diagnosis.

Germline CDR1 is MGHDK and CDR2 is SYGVNS. Trimming took off 0 bases at V and 0 bases at J, with 15 bases between the two ends. CDR3 size: 18 residues. General study points: Blood contained most expanded thyroid clonotypes exceeding 0.001 frequency.

This TCR was sampled from an adult man with Graves' ophthalmopathy. Sequencing was performed on peripheral blood. This chain uses TRBV25-1 with TRBJ1-3; D is perhaps TRBD1 (5 bases). CDR3: CASSEYGAGDTSGNTIYF. In nucleotides, the CDR3 is TGTGCCAGCAGTGAATATGGGGCCGGAGATACCTCTGGAAACACCATATATTTT.